This T cell receptor (beta chain) was found in a study of siplizumab effects on memory and regulatory T cells. TEMRA, effector memory, memory and naive subsets, all unstimulated, were sequenced in a few donor pairs. Study-wide findings and caveats: In unstimulated cells, naive T cells appeared more diverse than memory T cells and seemed major alloresponse contributors. Proliferating Tregs from siplizumab cultures lacked functional confirmation of suppression. In the presence of siplizumab, alloreactive sequences traceable to unstimulated CD4+ memory cells were significantly reduced.

There are many counts of this clone. Its antigen is undetermined. J lost 6 bases, V lost 5 bases, and 20 bases had no gene match. This CDR3 region has 19 residues. Germline CDR1 reads LNHDA; CDR2 reads SQIVND (reference sequence). Libraries were prepared by immunoSEQ multiplex PCR; TCRdb keeps only in-frame clonotypes and omits some of them. This table holds tens of thousands of clones, less than 85% found once. This clonotype was obtained from a human donor in good health. This chain joins TRBV19 and TRBJ1-1; 11 nucleotides align to TRBD1. Material: memory CD4+ T cells sorted from blood. The CDR3 DNA is TGTGCCAGTAGTCCCCACCGGGACAGGGGGAGGACGGGAATCCCTGAAGCTTTCTTT. Amino acids: CASSPHRDRGRTGIPEAFF.